Listed below are T cell receptor beta chains from one sample, sequenced in a study of blood T cells in healthy people across ages. Via MiXCR, TCRdb re-called the 5' RACE reads, giving one row per CDR3 protein. Of around 520,000 distinct CDR3 sequences in the sample, roughly a quarter are singletons; the top ten hold approximately 3.6%. These same records also appear under a second study, on T cells of mothers and their children.

Specimen: blood. All receptors derive from a boy younger than 10 in good health. Each CDR3 is given with its conserved first and last residue. D genes are given only for firm matches. Expanded clones are given a class, and other clones once, few, many or no size at all.

d_call	clone_size	v_call	j_call	cdr3_aa	cdr3_nt
-	-	TRBV12-3/TRBV12-4	TRBJ1-5	CASTKGHLSNQPQHF	TGTGCCAGCACCAAAGGACACCTTAGCAATCAGCCCCAGCATTTT
-	few	TRBV19	TRBJ1-2	CASSIGVTDYGYTF	TGTGCCAGTAGTATTGGTGTTACGGACTATGGCTACACCTTC
-	-	TRBV10-3	TRBJ2-7	CAISDLRGVYEQYF	TGTGCCATCAGTGACCTCAGGGGGGTTTACGAGCAGTACTTC
TRBD2	-	TRBV12-3/TRBV12-4	TRBJ2-5	CASSPPTSGRRGETQYF	TGTGCCAGCAGCCCCCCAACTAGCGGTCGAAGGGGCGAGACCCAGTACTTC
TRBD2	-	TRBV7-2	TRBJ2-5	CASSSGLAGSETQYF	TGTGCCAGCAGCTCCGGACTAGCGGGATCGGAGACCCAGTACTTC
-	many	TRBV12-3/TRBV12-4	TRBJ2-5	CASSERVETQYF	TGTGCCAGCAGTGAGCGTGTAGAGACCCAGTACTTC
TRBD1	few	TRBV7-9	TRBJ2-5	CASRGIQGAGEQYF	TGTGCCAGCAGAGGGATACAGGGGGCCGGGGAGCAGTACTTC
-	-	TRBV3-1	TRBJ2-7	CASNQVPGRTYEQYF	TGTGCCAGCAACCAAGTTCCGGGGCGAACCTACGAGCAGTACTTC
-	-	TRBV5-6	TRBJ2-4	CASSFGRARDIQYF	TGTGCCAGCAGCTTCGGTCGGGCTAGGGACATTCAGTACTTC
TRBD2	many	TRBV20-1	TRBJ2-5	CSARVLAGELETQYF	TGCAGTGCTAGGGTCCTAGCGGGAGAGTTAGAGACCCAGTACTTC
TRBD1	few	TRBV20-1	TRBJ1-4	CSAVGQSNEKLVF	TGCAGTGCCGTGGGACAGAGTAATGAAAAACTGGTTTTT
TRBD2	-	TRBV6-1	TRBJ2-3	CASSEFSLADTDTQYF	TGTGCCAGCAGTGAATTCTCACTAGCGGACACAGATACGCAGTATTTT
-	many	TRBV28	TRBJ1-1	CASRPQGTEAFF	TGTGCCAGCAGACCACAGGGCACTGAAGCTTTCTTT
-	-	TRBV2	TRBJ1-5	CASSDREHQPQHF	TGTGCCAGCAGTGACAGGGAGCATCAGCCCCAGCATTTT
-	-	TRBV11-2	TRBJ1-4	CASSLDTLTEKLFF	TGTGCCAGCAGCCTGGACACCTTAACGGAAAAACTGTTTTTT
TRBD2	-	TRBV4-2	TRBJ2-1	CASSPSRRGGLNEQFF	TGTGCCAGCAGCCCTTCTAGGCGGGGGGGCCTCAATGAGCAGTTCTTC
-	many	TRBV29-1	TRBJ2-7	CSAGRQTGEQYF	TGCAGCGCTGGACGACAGACCGGTGAGCAGTACTTC
-	-	TRBV27	TRBJ1-1	CASSLSRVNTEAFF	TGTGCCAGCAGTTTATCGAGGGTGAACACTGAAGCTTTCTTT
TRBD1	-	TRBV7-2	TRBJ1-1	CASSLGQGASTEAFF	TGTGCCAGCAGCTTGGGACAGGGGGCTTCGACTGAAGCTTTCTTT